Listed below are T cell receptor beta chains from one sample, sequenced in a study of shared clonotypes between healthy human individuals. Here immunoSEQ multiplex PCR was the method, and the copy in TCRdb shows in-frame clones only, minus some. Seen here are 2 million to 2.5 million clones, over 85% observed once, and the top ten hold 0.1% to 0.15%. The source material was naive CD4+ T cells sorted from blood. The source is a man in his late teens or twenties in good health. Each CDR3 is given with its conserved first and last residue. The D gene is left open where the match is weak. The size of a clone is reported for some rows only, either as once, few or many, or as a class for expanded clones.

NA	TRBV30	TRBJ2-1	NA	CAWNPGSSYNEQFF	TGTGCCTGGAATCCGGGGAGCTCCTACAATGAGCAGTTCTTC
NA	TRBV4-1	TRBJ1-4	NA	CASSQPQGRNEKLFF	TGCGCCAGCAGCCAGCCCCAGGGGAGGAATGAAAAACTGTTTTTT
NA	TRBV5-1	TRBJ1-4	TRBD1	CASSPGQEPEKLFF	TGCGCCAGCAGCCCAGGACAGGAACCGGAAAAACTGTTTTTT
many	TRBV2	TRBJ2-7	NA	CASSDDLYEQYF	TGTGCCAGCAGCGATGACTTATACGAGCAGTACTTC
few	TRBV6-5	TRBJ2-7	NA	CASSYSRGEQYF	TGTGCCAGCAGTTACTCGAGGGGGGAGCAGTACTTC
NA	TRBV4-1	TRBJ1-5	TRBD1	CASSHGQGNGFNQPQHF	TGCGCCAGCAGCCACGGACAGGGCAACGGTTTCAATCAGCCCCAGCATTTT
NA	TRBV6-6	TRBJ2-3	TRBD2	CASSPPSGSAGTQYF	TGTGCCAGCAGTCCGCCTAGCGGTAGCGCGGGAACGCAGTATTTT
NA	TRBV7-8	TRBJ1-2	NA	CASSLANYGYTF	TGTGCCAGCAGCTTAGCTAACTATGGCTACACCTTC
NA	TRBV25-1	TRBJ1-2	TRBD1	CASSDTGQGTLNYGYTF	TGTGCCAGCAGTGATACGGGACAGGGGACCTTAAACTATGGCTACACCTTC
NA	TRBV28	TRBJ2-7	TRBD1	CASSPLPVDRAYEQYF	TGTGCCAGCAGTCCGCTTCCGGTGGACAGGGCCTACGAGCAGTACTTC
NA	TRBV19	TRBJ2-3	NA	CASRRGPKTDTQYF	TGTGCCAGTAGGCGGGGACCCAAAACAGATACGCAGTATTTT
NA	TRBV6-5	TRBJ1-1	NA	CASSYSLKVNTEAFF	TGTGCCAGCAGTTACTCGTTAAAGGTGAACACTGAAGCTTTCTTT
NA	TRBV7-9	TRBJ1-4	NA	CASSLGPTNEKLFF	TGTGCCAGCAGCCTAGGACCAACTAATGAAAAACTGTTTTTT
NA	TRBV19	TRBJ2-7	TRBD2	CASSRGRGASGSESSYEQYF	TGTGCCAGTAGCCGAGGGCGGGGGGCGTCAGGTAGCGAGAGCTCCTACGAGCAGTACTTC
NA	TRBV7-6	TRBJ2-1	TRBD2	CASRPIAGEAYNEQFF	TGTGCCAGCAGGCCCATAGCGGGAGAGGCCTACAATGAGCAGTTCTTC
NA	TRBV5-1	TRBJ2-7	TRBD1	CASSLGTGKGYEQYF	TGCGCCAGCAGCCTCGGGACAGGAAAGGGCTACGAGCAGTACTTC
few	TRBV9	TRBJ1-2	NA	CASTGGGYYGYTF	TGTGCCAGCACCGGAGGAGGTTACTATGGCTACACCTTC
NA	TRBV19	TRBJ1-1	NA	CASSKVPGNTEAFF	TGTGCCAGTAGTAAGGTCCCGGGGAACACTGAAGCTTTCTTT
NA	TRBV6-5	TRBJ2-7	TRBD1	CASRRDRDSYEQYF	TGTGCCAGCCGGAGGGACAGGGACTCCTACGAGCAGTACTTC
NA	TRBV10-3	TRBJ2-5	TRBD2	CAISGGETQYF	TGTGCCATCAGCGGGGGGGAGACCCAGTACTTC
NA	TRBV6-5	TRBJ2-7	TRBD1	CASSYSSGTGAYEQYF	TGTGCCAGCAGTTACTCGTCGGGGACAGGCGCCTACGAGCAGTACTTC
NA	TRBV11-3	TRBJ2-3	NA	CASSLEGSTDTQYF	TGTGCCAGCAGCTTAGAGGGAAGCACAGATACGCAGTATTTT
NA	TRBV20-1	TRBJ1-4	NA	CSARYNEKLFF	TGCAGTGCTAGATATAATGAAAAACTGTTTTTT
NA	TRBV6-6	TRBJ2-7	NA	CASGARPYEQYF	TGTGCCAGCGGGGCCAGACCCTACGAGCAGTACTTC
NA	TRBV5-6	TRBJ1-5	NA	CASSRINQPQHF	TGTGCCAGCAGCCGTATTAATCAGCCCCAGCATTTT
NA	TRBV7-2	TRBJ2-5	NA	CASSLVGTGLQETQYF	TGTGCCAGCAGCTTAGTGGGCACGGGACTGCAAGAGACCCAGTACTTC
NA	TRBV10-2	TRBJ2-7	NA	CASSLDRSIEQYF	TGCGCCAGCAGTCTTGACAGGAGCATCGAGCAGTACTTC
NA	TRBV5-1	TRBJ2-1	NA	CASSLAQVHNEQFF	TGCGCCAGCAGCTTGGCGCAGGTTCACAATGAGCAGTTCTTC
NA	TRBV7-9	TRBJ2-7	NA	CASSGKGGVLYF	TGTGCCAGCAGCGGCAAAGGTGGTGTGTTGTACTTC
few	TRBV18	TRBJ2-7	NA	CASSPRDNSYEQYF	TGTGCCAGCTCACCCCGGGACAACTCCTACGAGCAGTACTTC